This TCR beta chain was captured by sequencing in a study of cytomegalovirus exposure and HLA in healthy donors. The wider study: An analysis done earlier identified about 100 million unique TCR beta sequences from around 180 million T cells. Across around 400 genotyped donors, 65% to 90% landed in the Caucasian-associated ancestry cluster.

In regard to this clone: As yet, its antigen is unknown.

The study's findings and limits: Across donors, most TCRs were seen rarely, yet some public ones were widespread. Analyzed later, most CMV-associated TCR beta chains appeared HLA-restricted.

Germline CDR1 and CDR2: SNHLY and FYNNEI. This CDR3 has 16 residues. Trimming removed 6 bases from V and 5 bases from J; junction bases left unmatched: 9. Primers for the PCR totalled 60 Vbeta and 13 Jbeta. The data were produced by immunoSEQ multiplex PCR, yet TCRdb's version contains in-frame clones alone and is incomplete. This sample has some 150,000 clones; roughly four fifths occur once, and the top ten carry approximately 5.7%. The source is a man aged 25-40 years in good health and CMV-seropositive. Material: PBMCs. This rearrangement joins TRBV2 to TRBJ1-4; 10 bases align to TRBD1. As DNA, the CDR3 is TGTGCCAGCAGAACGGGACAGGGGCCATTGAATGAAAAACTGTTTTTT. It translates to CASRTGQGPLNEKLFF.